A selection of T cell receptor beta chains follows, all from one sample in a study of control samples from healthy donors and cancer patients. Using immunoSEQ multiplex PCR, the repertoire was profiled, and TCRdb retains in-frame clones only, with some absent. The table lists about 110,000 clones, 70% to 85% of them singletons. Sequencing was performed on blood. The receptors originated from a man between 18 and 29 years old in good health. CDR3s include the opening cysteine and the closing phenylalanine or tryptophan. The order of the fields is D gene, V gene, clone size, J gene, CDR3 protein, CDR3 DNA. The D gene is left open where the match is weak. Part of the rows lack a size; the others show once, few, many or a class for expanded clones.

d_call: -
v_call: TRBV4-2
clone_size: -
j_call: TRBJ2-3
cdr3_aa: CASSRLTTPTDTQYF
cdr3_nt: TGTGCCAGCAGCCGTCTCACGACCCCCACAGATACGCAGTATTTT

d_call: TRBD1
v_call: TRBV3-1/TRBV3-2
clone_size: -
j_call: TRBJ2-3
cdr3_aa: CASSQETGHSTDTQYF
cdr3_nt: TGTGCCAGCAGCCAAGAGACAGGGCATAGCACAGATACGCAGTATTTT

d_call: -
v_call: TRBV6-6
clone_size: -
j_call: TRBJ1-5
cdr3_aa: CASSMGDQPQHF
cdr3_nt: TGTGCCAGCAGTATGGGGGATCAGCCCCAGCATTTT

d_call: TRBD1
v_call: TRBV28
clone_size: -
j_call: TRBJ2-2
cdr3_aa: CASSFYGTGGFVGELFF
cdr3_nt: TGTGCCAGCAGTTTCTACGGGACAGGGGGCTTTGTCGGGGAGCTGTTTTTT

d_call: TRBD1
v_call: TRBV28
clone_size: -
j_call: TRBJ2-7
cdr3_aa: CASSSPGTGSYEQYF
cdr3_nt: TGTGCCAGCAGTTCCCCCGGGACAGGGTCCTACGAGCAGTACTTC

d_call: -
v_call: TRBV11-1
clone_size: -
j_call: TRBJ2-5
cdr3_aa: CASSLAEEGETQYF
cdr3_nt: TGTGCCAGCAGCTTAGCGGAGGAGGGGGAGACCCAGTACTTC

d_call: TRBD1
v_call: TRBV2
clone_size: once
j_call: TRBJ2-3
cdr3_aa: CASSADRDRTDTQYF
cdr3_nt: TGTGCCAGCAGCGCGGACAGGGACCGCACAGATACGCAGTATTTT

d_call: -
v_call: TRBV30
clone_size: -
j_call: TRBJ1-4
cdr3_aa: CASQPTGATNEKLFF
cdr3_nt: TGTGCCTCACAACCAACCGGGGCAACTAATGAAAAACTGTTTTTT

d_call: TRBD1
v_call: TRBV28
clone_size: once
j_call: TRBJ1-2
cdr3_aa: CASSSLRDRGPGGYTF
cdr3_nt: TGTGCCAGCAGTTCCTTACGGGACAGGGGGCCGGGTGGCTACACCTTC

d_call: -
v_call: TRBV30
clone_size: -
j_call: TRBJ1-5
cdr3_aa: CAWKTAAGPQHF
cdr3_nt: TGTGCCTGGAAAACAGCGGCGGGGCCCCAGCATTTT

d_call: -
v_call: TRBV12-3/TRBV12-4
clone_size: -
j_call: TRBJ2-3
cdr3_aa: CAISRGTDTQYF
cdr3_nt: TGTGCCATCAGCCGTGGAACAGATACGCAGTATTTT

d_call: -
v_call: TRBV27
clone_size: -
j_call: TRBJ2-1
cdr3_aa: CASSLNRVRNEQFF
cdr3_nt: TGTGCCAGCAGTTTGAACAGGGTTCGGAATGAGCAGTTCTTC

d_call: TRBD2
v_call: TRBV7-2
clone_size: few
j_call: TRBJ2-3
cdr3_aa: CASSPREGYSTDTQYF
cdr3_nt: TGTGCCAGCAGCCCCAGGGAGGGTTATAGCACAGATACGCAGTATTTT

d_call: TRBD2
v_call: TRBV5-8
clone_size: -
j_call: TRBJ2-1
cdr3_aa: CASSPGLAGGRSSYNEQFF
cdr3_nt: TGTGCCAGCAGCCCGGGACTAGCGGGGGGGCGTTCCTCCTACAATGAGCAGTTCTTC

d_call: -
v_call: TRBV19
clone_size: -
j_call: TRBJ2-1
cdr3_aa: CASTMGSSYNEQFF
cdr3_nt: TGTGCCAGTACCATGGGGAGCTCCTACAATGAGCAGTTCTTC

d_call: -
v_call: TRBV29-1
clone_size: -
j_call: TRBJ1-2
cdr3_aa: CGSTRLDGYTF
cdr3_nt: TGCGGATCAACAAGACTGGATGGCTACACCTTC

d_call: -
v_call: TRBV5-6
clone_size: -
j_call: TRBJ1-1
cdr3_aa: CASSLNRLNTEAFF
cdr3_nt: TGTGCCAGCAGCTTAAACAGACTAAACACTGAAGCTTTCTTT

d_call: TRBD2
v_call: TRBV5-4
clone_size: -
j_call: TRBJ2-1
cdr3_aa: CASSPTSGGQTEQFF
cdr3_nt: TGTGCCAGCAGCCCCACTAGCGGGGGGCAAACGGAGCAGTTCTTC

d_call: -
v_call: TRBV25-1
clone_size: -
j_call: TRBJ2-5
cdr3_aa: CASIGRGQETQYF
cdr3_nt: TGTGCCAGCATAGGGCGGGGACAAGAGACCCAGTACTTC

d_call: TRBD1
v_call: TRBV19
clone_size: few
j_call: TRBJ1-4
cdr3_aa: CASKGLTGSSEKLFF
cdr3_nt: TGTGCCAGTAAAGGGTTGACAGGGTCGAGTGAAAAACTGTTTTTT